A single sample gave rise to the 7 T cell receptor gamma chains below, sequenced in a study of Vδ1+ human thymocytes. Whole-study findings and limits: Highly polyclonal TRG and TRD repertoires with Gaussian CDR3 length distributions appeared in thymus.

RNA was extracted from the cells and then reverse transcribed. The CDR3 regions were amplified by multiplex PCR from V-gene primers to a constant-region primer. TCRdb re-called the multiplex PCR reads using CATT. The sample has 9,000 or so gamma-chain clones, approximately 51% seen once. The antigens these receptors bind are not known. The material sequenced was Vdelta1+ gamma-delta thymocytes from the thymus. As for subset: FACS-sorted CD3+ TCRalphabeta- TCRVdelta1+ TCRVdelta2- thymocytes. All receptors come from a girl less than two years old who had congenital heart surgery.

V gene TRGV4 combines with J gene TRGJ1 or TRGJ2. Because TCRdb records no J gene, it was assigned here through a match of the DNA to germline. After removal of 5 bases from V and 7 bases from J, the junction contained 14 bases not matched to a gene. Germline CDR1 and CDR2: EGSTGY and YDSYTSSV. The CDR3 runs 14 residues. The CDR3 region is CATWGGLVEYKKLF. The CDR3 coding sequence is TGTGCCACCTGGGGGGGGCTAGTGGAGTATAAGAAACTCTTT.

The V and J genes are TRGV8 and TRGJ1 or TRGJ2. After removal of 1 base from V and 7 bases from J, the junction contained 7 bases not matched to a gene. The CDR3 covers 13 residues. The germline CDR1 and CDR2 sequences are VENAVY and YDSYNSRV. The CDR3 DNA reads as TGTGCCACCTGGGATAGCTGTGGCTATAAGAAACTCTTT. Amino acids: CATWDSCGYKKLF.

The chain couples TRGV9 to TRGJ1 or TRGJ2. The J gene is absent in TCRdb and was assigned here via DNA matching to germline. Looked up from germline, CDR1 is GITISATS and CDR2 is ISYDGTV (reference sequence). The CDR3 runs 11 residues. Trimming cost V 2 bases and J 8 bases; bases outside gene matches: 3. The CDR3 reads CALWEGHKKLF. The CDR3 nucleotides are TGTGCCTTGTGGGAGGGCCATAAGAAACTCTTT.

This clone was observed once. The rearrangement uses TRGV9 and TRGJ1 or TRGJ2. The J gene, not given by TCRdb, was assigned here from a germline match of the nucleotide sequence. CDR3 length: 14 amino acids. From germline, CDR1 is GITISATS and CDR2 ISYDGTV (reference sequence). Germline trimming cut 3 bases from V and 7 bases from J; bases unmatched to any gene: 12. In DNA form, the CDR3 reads TGTGCCTTGTGGGAGTTCCCGAGGGTCTATAAGAAACTCTTT. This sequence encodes CALWEFPRVYKKLF.

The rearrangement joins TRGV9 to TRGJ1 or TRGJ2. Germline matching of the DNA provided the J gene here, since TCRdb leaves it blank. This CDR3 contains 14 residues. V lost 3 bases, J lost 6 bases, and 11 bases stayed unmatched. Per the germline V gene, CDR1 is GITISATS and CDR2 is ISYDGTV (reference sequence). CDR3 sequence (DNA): TGTGCCTTGTGGGAGCCCGAAGGCCGTTATAAGAAACTCTTT. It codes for CALWEPEGRYKKLF.

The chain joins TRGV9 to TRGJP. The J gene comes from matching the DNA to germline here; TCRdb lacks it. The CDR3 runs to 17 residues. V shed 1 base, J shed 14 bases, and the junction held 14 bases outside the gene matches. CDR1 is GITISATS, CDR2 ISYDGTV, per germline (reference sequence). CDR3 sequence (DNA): TGTGCCTTGTGGGAGGTCCGGTGGGGTTTGAGCAAAAAAATCAAGGTATTT. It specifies CALWEVRWGLSKKIKVF.

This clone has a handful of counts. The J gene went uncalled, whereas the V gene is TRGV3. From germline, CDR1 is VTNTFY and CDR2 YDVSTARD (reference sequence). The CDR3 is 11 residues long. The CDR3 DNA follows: TGTGCCACCTGGGACGGAACCAATAAACTCTTT. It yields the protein CATWDGTNKLF.